The sequence of this T cell receptor beta chain was determined in a study of cytomegalovirus exposure and HLA in healthy donors. 60 Vbeta and 13 Jbeta primers were used in PCR. The assay was immunoSEQ multiplex PCR, and TCRdb's table has in-frame clones only and misses some. The profile shows roughly 45,000 clones, about two thirds of them singletons. Note on this clone: The antigen is undetermined.

Study-level results: Cytomegalovirus association was assigned to about 150 TCR beta chains. Most TCR sequences proved rare, with some public TCRs found in many donors. Sequencing likely produced, as an artifact, a cluster of highly shared sequence variants.

CDR3 length equals 17 residues. J lost 0 bases, V lost 4 bases, and 8 bases had no gene match. CDR1 and CDR2 (germline): SGDLS, YYNGEE. This TCR was recovered from a man aged 55 to 69 in good health and CMV-seropositive. V and J are TRBV9 and TRBJ1-1; 11 bases match TRBD1. Sample: PBMCs. The CDR3 here is CASSLYGTGGMNTEAFF. In nucleotides, the CDR3 is TGTGCCAGCAGCCTATACGGGACAGGGGGGATGAACACTGAAGCTTTCTTT.